The 31 T cell receptor beta chains listed next were all sequenced from one sample in a study of shared clonotypes between healthy human individuals. CD45RO-negative, CCR7-selected cells formed the naive CD8 fraction, which excluded terminally differentiated effector memory CD45RA+ cells. TCRdb's copy holds only in-frame clones and misses some; the assay was immunoSEQ multiplex PCR. The sample has about 1.9 million clones; roughly 93% are singletons. Material: naive CD8+ T cells from PBMCs. The source is a man aged 18 to 30 in good health. Some clones in this sample may be carry-over from other donors' samples.

The rearrangement links TRBV6-5 to TRBJ2-7, with TRBD2 identical over 10 bases. The CDR3 covers 15 residues. CDR1 is MNHEY and CDR2 is SVGAGI in the germline V gene. V was pared by 2 bases and J by 3 bases, with 4 bases of the junction left unmatched. CDR3 in amino acids: CASSYRAGGNYEQYF. DNA for the CDR3: TGTGCCAGCAGTTACCGAGCGGGAGGGAACTACGAGCAGTACTTC.

The chain combines TRBV6-5 with TRBJ1-1; TRBD1 aligns across 7 bases. The CDR3 length is 14 residues. Per germline, CDR1 MNHEY and CDR2 SVGAGI. Trimming removed 5 bases from V and 5 bases from J; junction bases left unmatched: 8. The CDR3 loop reads CASSPTGEGTEAFF. The CDR3, as DNA: TGTGCCAGCAGTCCCACAGGGGAGGGGACTGAAGCTTTCTTT.

The rearrangement links TRBV27 to TRBJ2-5; D may match TRBD1 or TRBD2 (5 bases each). CDR1 and CDR2 from the germline V gene are MNHEY and SMNVEV (reference sequence). The CDR3 loop spans 14 amino acids. Trimming removed 0 bases from V and 5 bases from J, with 10 bases in between. CDR3 DNA: TGTGCCAGCAGTTTATCATGGGGGTGGGAGACCCAGTACTTC. As protein: CASSLSWGWETQYF.

As to this clone: Other DNA sequences within the sample encode an identical CDR3. The chain has TRBV7-9 and TRBJ2-2; D uncertain. The CDR3 length is 13 residues. V shed 3 bases and J shed 5 bases, with 7 bases lying between them. Germline CDR1 reads SEHNR; CDR2 reads FQNEAQ (reference sequence). CDR3 loop: CASSFSGTGELFF. CDR3 DNA: TGTGCCAGCAGCTTCTCCGGAACCGGGGAGCTGTTTTTT.

V is TRBV27 and J is TRBJ2-4; D not certain. This CDR3 has 18 amino acids. CDR1 is MNHEY and CDR2 is SMNVEV in the germline V gene (reference sequence). V lost 2 bases and J lost 0, with 17 bases in between. The CDR3 bases are TGTGCCAGCAGTTTAACTTCCAGCCCCTTACTAGCCAAAAACATTCAGTACTTC. Its translation is CASSLTSSPLLAKNIQYF.

This chain joins TRBV19 and TRBJ1-5; 8 bases align to TRBD1. The germline gives CDR1 LNHDA, CDR2 SQIVND (reference sequence). This CDR3 has 16 amino acids. V lost 5 bases to trimming and J lost 3 bases; unmatched junction nucleotides: 9. The CDR3 DNA sequence: TGTGCCAGTAGTTCCACCCAGGGGGCGAACAATCAGCCCCAGCATTTT. This encodes CASSSTQGANNQPQHF.

On this clone itself: Within the sample, other DNA sequences also encode this same CDR3. V usage is TRBV19 and J usage is TRBJ2-1; no clear D gene. The CDR3 has 14 residues. The V end was cut by 1 base, the J end by 0 bases, with 4 bases between. Germline V lookup: CDR1 LNHDA, CDR2 SQIVND (reference sequence). Here the CDR3 reads CASSIAGSYNEQFF. CDR3 bases: TGTGCCAGTAGTATAGCCGGCTCCTACAATGAGCAGTTCTTC.

V and J are TRBV7-2 and TRBJ2-7; D uncertain. The V gene lost 1 base and the J gene lost 2 bases, with 9 bases spanning the gap. The CDR3 loop spans 14 amino acids. Per the germline V gene, CDR1 is SGHTA and CDR2 is FQGNSA. Here the CDR3 DNA reads TGTGCCAGCAGCTTAGTGGTGGTTCCCTACGAGCAGTACTTC. This encodes CASSLVVVPYEQYF.

The chain is built from TRBV7-2 and TRBJ1-4; D uncertain. Trimming took 5 bases from V and 3 from J, leaving 16 bases between them. This CDR3 contains 16 residues. Germline values: CDR1 SGHTA, CDR2 FQGNSA. CDR3 nucleotides: TGTGCCAGCAGCCCGGGTGTCCCGGCAGCTAATGAAAAACTGTTTTTT. Encoded protein: CASSPGVPAANEKLFF.

This chain uses TRBV7-9 with TRBJ2-1, with TRBD1 as a possible D gene (5 bases). Looked up from germline, CDR1 is SEHNR and CDR2 is FQNEAQ (reference sequence). This CDR3 region has 16 residues. Trimming cost V 0 bases and J 3 bases, with 12 bases left between them. The CDR3 nucleotides are TGTGCCAGCAGCTTAGCGGGGATAGGGGACTACAATGAGCAGTTCTTC. Its protein product is CASSLAGIGDYNEQFF.

The gene calls are TRBV28 and TRBJ1-4, with D perhaps TRBD1 (6 bases). Trimming took 3 bases from V and 11 from J, leaving 16 bases between them. CDR1 and CDR2 (germline): MDHEN, SYDVKM. CDR3 length: 14 residues. This chain's CDR3 is CASSFNRVRGKLFF. The CDR3, as DNA: TGTGCCAGCAGTTTTAACAGGGTACGTGGGAAACTGTTTTTT. The complete variable domain, with remaining parts taken from reference TRBV28 and TRBJ1-4, reads DVKVTQSSRYLVKRTGEKVFLECVQDMDHENMFWYRQDPGLGLRLIYFSYDVKMKEKGDIPEGYSVSREKKERFSLILESASTNQTSMYLCASSFNRVRGKLFFGSGTQLSVL.

This clone was recorded a few times. The chain links TRBV28 to TRBJ1-4; D perhaps matches TRBD1 (5 bases). The CDR3 is 14 amino acids. Per germline, CDR1 MDHEN and CDR2 SYDVKM. The V end was cut by 7 bases, the J end by 5 bases, with 14 bases between. This CDR3 is CASKPGRLNEKLFF. The CDR3 bases are TGTGCCAGCAAACCGGGACGGCTAAATGAAAAACTGTTTTTT.

The chain links TRBV11-2 to TRBJ2-2; D uncertain. Germline V gene sequence: CDR1 SGHAT, CDR2 FQNNGV. The CDR3 contains 13 residues. The V end was cut by 5 bases, the J end by 6 bases, with 10 bases between. CDR3 DNA sequence: TGTGCCAGCAGCGGGGATCGACCCGGGGAGCTGTTTTTT. Encoded protein: CASSGDRPGELFF.

The chain is built from TRBV28 and TRBJ2-7; D is uncertain. From germline, CDR1 is MDHEN and CDR2 SYDVKM. The CDR3 consists of 12 residues. The V and J ends lost 8 bases and 2 bases respectively, with 10 bases between them. The CDR3 bases are TGTGCCAGCTCGGCTCCGGCCTACGAGCAGTACTTC. Translated, it gives CASSAPAYEQYF.

The chain has TRBV27 and TRBJ2-5, with 10 bases matching TRBD1. This CDR3 contains 14 residues. Trimming removed 6 bases from V and 3 bases from J; junction bases left unmatched: 4. Looked up from germline, CDR1 is MNHEY and CDR2 is SMNVEV (reference sequence). CDR3: CASRTTGGEETQYF. The CDR3 DNA follows: TGTGCCAGCAGAACGACAGGGGGCGAAGAGACCCAGTACTTC.

The CDR3 DNA reads TGTGCCAGCGCCATCGGAGAGTACGAGCAGTACTTC. It encodes CASAIGEYEQYF. This chain links TRBV6-1 with TRBJ2-7; D ambiguous. The CDR3 loop spans 12 amino acids. Germline CDR1 reads MNHNS; CDR2 reads SASEGT. V was clipped by 8 bases and J by 4 bases, with 12 bases between them.

About this clone itself: The identical CDR3 is also encoded by other nucleotide sequences in the sample. The rearrangement joins TRBV29-1 to TRBJ2-1; D is perhaps TRBD2 (6 bases). The CDR3 has 14 amino acids. The ends were cut back, 4 bases at V and 0 bases at J, with 10 bases in the middle. Germline-derived CDR1 and CDR2 are SQVTM and ANQGSEA. The DNA for the CDR3 is TGCAGCGTTGGGGCGGGAAGCTCCTACAATGAGCAGTTCTTC. Amino acid sequence: CSVGAGSSYNEQFF.

The chain links TRBV4-1 to TRBJ2-7, with TRBD2 identical over 11 bases. The junction had 4 bases not matched to a gene; V was cut back by 6 bases and J by 3 bases. The germline gives CDR1 MGHRA, CDR2 YSYEKL. CDR3 length: 14 amino acids. The CDR3 loop reads CASSTLAGVYEQYF. The CDR3 DNA reads TGCGCCAGCAGTACACTAGCGGGAGTCTACGAGCAGTACTTC.

This rearrangement joins TRBV6-1 to TRBJ2-1; TRBD1 aligns across 7 bases. CDR3 length equals 13 residues. J lost 8 bases, V lost 5 bases, and 6 bases had no gene match. Germline CDR1 reads MNHNS; CDR2 reads SASEGT. The DNA of the CDR3 is TGTGCCAGCAGTACCCACAGGGGCTATGAGCAGTTCTTC. Its protein is CASSTHRGYEQFF.

This clone was recorded only once. This chain links TRBV16 with TRBJ1-5; D remains unclear. The CDR3 is made up of 17 amino acids. Looked up from germline, CDR1 is KGHSY and CDR2 is FQNENV. Trimming took off 2 bases at V and 3 bases at J, with 17 bases between the two ends. CDR3 sequence reads: CASSQMEGQTFNQPQHF. The CDR3 nucleotides are TGTGCCAGCAGCCAAATGGAGGGCCAAACGTTCAATCAGCCCCAGCATTTT.

Points on this clone: One junction end disagrees with the germline gene, perhaps due to a read error. The chain carries TRBV4-2 and TRBJ2-7; 13 nucleotides align to TRBD2. The V gene's germline CDR1 is LGHNA and CDR2 YNFKEQ. The CDR3 spans 14 residues. CDR3 bases: TGTGCCAGCAGCCAAGGACTAGCGGGAGGCCCTTGGTGGTTC. It codes for CASSQGLAGGPWWF.

The rearrangement joins TRBV6-5 to TRBJ1-2, with D perhaps matching TRBD1 (5 bases). V was pared by 10 bases and J by 7 bases, with 19 bases between. The germline gives CDR1 MNHEY, CDR2 SVGAGI. This CDR3 contains 13 residues. In nucleotides, the CDR3 is TGTGCCACCCGACACCGGGGGGTGGCTGGCTACACCTTC. This sequence encodes CATRHRGVAGYTF.

The V call is TRBV9, the J call TRBJ2-2, with unresolved D. Between the trimmed V and J ends, which lost 5 bases and 4 bases, there was a span of 15 bases. There are 15 residues in the CDR3. Germline V gives CDR1 SGDLS, CDR2 YYNGEE. This CDR3 reads CASSPGWGGTGELFF. CDR3 DNA: TGTGCCAGCAGTCCGGGCTGGGGTGGCACCGGGGAGCTGTTTTTT.

A note on this clone: The junction departs from germline at one end; a sequencing error may be responsible. The CDR3 spells CASSVAGSYTDTQYF. Written as DNA, the CDR3 is TGTGCCAGCAGCGTAGCGGGGAGTTACACAGATACGCAGTATTTT. The chain has TRBV7-9 and TRBJ2-3; 8 nucleotides line up with TRBD2. CDR1 SEHNR and CDR2 FQNEAQ come from the germline V gene (reference sequence). This CDR3 contains 15 residues.

J is TRBJ1-3 and V is TRBV23-1; unclear D gene. TRBV23-1 is an ORF, and what it does is uncertain. This CDR3 has 16 amino acids. V lost 6 bases and J 4 bases, leaving 19 bases between the germline ends. The CDR3, as DNA: TGCGCCAGCAGGCCCCGAGGTTTCCGCTGGGGAAACACCATATATTTT. It codes for CASRPRGFRWGNTIYF.

This chain joins TRBV5-6 and TRBJ1-2; possible D gene TRBD1, 6 bases. The germline V and J ends were trimmed by 4 bases and 8 bases, with 9 bases remaining between them. The germline gives CDR1 SGHDT, CDR2 YYEEEE. The CDR3 length is 11 residues. CDR3 in DNA: TGTGCCAGCAGCGTAGGGGGAGGCTACACCTTC. Translation: CASSVGGGYTF.

The V call is TRBV7-7, the J call TRBJ2-2, with 9 bases lining up with TRBD2. The CDR3 contains 18 residues. Germline V gene sequence: CDR1 SSHAT, CDR2 FNYEAQ (reference sequence). With V trimmed by 1 base and J by 4 bases, 10 bases remained unmatched. CDR3 residues: CASSLGVGGRAGTGELFF. The CDR3 coding sequence is TGTGCCAGCAGCTTAGGCGTGGGCGGGAGGGCCGGCACCGGGGAGCTGTTTTTT.

The chain joins TRBV6-5 to TRBJ2-7; 10 nucleotides agree with TRBD1. The CDR3 contains 15 residues. From germline, CDR1 is MNHEY and CDR2 SVGAGI. Trimming took 4 bases from V and 4 from J; bases not matched to a gene: 7. The CDR3: CASSSPGQGPYEQYF. DNA for the CDR3: TGTGCCAGCAGTTCACCGGGACAGGGGCCTTACGAGCAGTACTTC.

This chain connects TRBV11-2 to TRBJ2-7; 9 bases fit TRBD2. This CDR3 spans 12 amino acids. The germline V gene has CDR1 SGHAT and CDR2 FQNNGV. Trimming cost V 5 bases and J 6 bases; bases outside gene matches: 2. The CDR3 protein is CASSRLAAEQYF. The CDR3, as DNA: TGTGCCAGCAGCCGACTAGCGGCCGAGCAGTACTTC.

V usage is TRBV7-2 and J usage is TRBJ1-4; 11 nucleotides align to TRBD1. This CDR3 comprises 14 residues. Trimming took 9 bases from V and 6 from J; bases not matched to a gene: 6. CDR1 SGHTA and CDR2 FQGNSA come from the germline V gene. CDR3: CARQSGQGDEKLFF. As DNA, the CDR3 is TGTGCCAGACAATCGGGACAGGGGGATGAAAAACTGTTTTTT.

The chain is built from TRBV9 and TRBJ2-7, with 9 bases aligning to TRBD1. This CDR3 is built from 16 residues. Trimming cost V 3 bases and J 0 bases; bases outside gene matches: 7. Germline CDR1 and CDR2: SGDLS and YYNGEE. CDR3 sequence: CASSAGDRVSSYEQYF. The CDR3 coding sequence is TGTGCCAGCAGCGCAGGGGACAGGGTGAGCTCCTACGAGCAGTACTTC.